This T cell receptor (beta chain) was sequenced in a study of OX40 agonist ivuxolimab in advanced cancers. As for the study in general: Every 2 weeks, patients received ivuxolimab intravenously, dosed at 0.01 to 10 mg/kg.

Libraries were prepared by immunoSEQ multiplex PCR; TCRdb keeps only in-frame clonotypes and omits some of them. The profile shows 67,000 or so clones, about 85% of them singletons. CDR1 is SQVTM and CDR2 is ANQGSEA in the germline V gene. The ends were cut back, 7 bases at V and 7 bases at J, with 13 bases in the middle. The CDR3 is made up of 11 amino acids. Source: CD4+ or CD8+ T cells sorted from blood, taken in a trial of the OX40 agonist ivuxolimab. This chain uses TRBV29-1 with TRBJ1-2; D uncertain. This clonotype was obtained from an adult with an advanced solid tumor such as melanoma, head and neck, liver or kidney cancer. In DNA form, the CDR3 reads TGCAGCGCCTTCGGGAGCGGTGGCTACACCTTC. It encodes CSAFGSGGYTF.